This T cell receptor (beta chain) was captured by sequencing in a study of cytomegalovirus exposure and HLA in healthy donors. Details on this clone: Its antigen is not known.

Study outcomes and limitations: Researchers reported that three CMV-associated chains were confirmed in vitro as CMV antigen-specific. Donor immune exposure was known only as CMV serostatus. In a later analysis, TCR beta V- and J-gene trimming was associated with a missense DCLRE1C variant. The majority of TCR sequences were rare, yet some public TCRs appeared in many donors.

It was with 60 Vbeta and 13 Jbeta primers that the PCR ran. Method: immunoSEQ multiplex PCR; TCRdb's copy keeps in-frame clones and lacks some. Here the sample spans 150,000 or so clones, 83% being singletons. The germline V gene encodes CDR1 SGHRS and CDR2 YFSETQ. CDR3 length: 17 residues. The J segment lost 1 base and the V segment lost 5 bases, leaving 8 bases of the junction unmatched. The clonotype originates from a man between 50 and 59 years old in good health and CMV-seropositive. Sequencing was performed on PBMCs. The rearrangement links TRBV5-1 to TRBJ2-3; TRBD2 aligns across 12 bases. This CDR3 is CASRELAGGPRTDTQYF. The CDR3 DNA follows: TGCGCCAGCAGAGAACTAGCGGGGGGACCCCGCACAGATACGCAGTATTTT.